This TCR beta chain derives from a study of Ad26.COV2.S vaccination and SARS-CoV-2 variants. Libraries were prepared by immunoSEQ multiplex PCR; TCRdb keeps only in-frame clonotypes and omits some of them. This table has some 480,000 clones, approximately 90% appearing once. The CDR3 has 11 amino acids. V was trimmed by 6 bases and J by 4 bases, leaving 6 bases between them. Germline V gives CDR1 SEHNR, CDR2 FQNEAQ (reference sequence). Noted treatment: 19 received Ad26.COV2.S at low or high dose, single or two shots; several received placebo; per-sample allocation not given. Specimen acquisition occurred on day 63 following the initial vaccine or placebo injection. A Boston adult aged 18-55 years was the donor. Findings and limits, study-wide: A substantial breadth of spike-specific CD8+ and CD4+ T cell responses after vaccination has been reported. People who got the vaccine or the placebo had similar non-spike TCR breadth. TCR breadth and depth estimates may have understated total T cell responses.

As to this clone: Its target is not known. Additional DNA sequences in this sample encode the identical CDR3.

This receptor was identified in a person between 18 and 59 years old who received the Ad26.COV2.S COVID-19 vaccine or a placebo. The sequencing used peripheral blood, collected in a trial of Ad26.COV2.S vaccine versus placebo. The rearrangement joins TRBV7-9 to TRBJ1-1; D call uncertain. The CDR3 region has the DNA TGTGCCAGCAGTTTACTCACTGAAGCTTTCTTT. Protein: CASSLLTEAFF.